A single sample is the source of the 28 T cell receptor beta chains below, sequenced in a study of OX40 agonist ivuxolimab in advanced cancers. This table comes from immunoSEQ multiplex PCR, and its TCRdb copy is limited to in-frame clones, with some not included. Among some 44,000 clones listed, around 87% were seen once. The sample in question was CD4+ or CD8+ T cells sorted from blood, obtained in a trial of the OX40 agonist ivuxolimab. The receptors originated from an adult with an advanced solid tumor such as melanoma, head and neck, liver or kidney cancer.

The chain joins TRBV5-1 to TRBJ1-1; D may be TRBD1 (5 bases). CDR1 SGHRS and CDR2 YFSETQ come from the germline V gene. Trimming removed 0 bases at V and 1 base at J, with 10 bases between. The CDR3 is 15 residues long. The CDR3 nucleotides are TGCGCCAGCAGCTTGGCCCCGGGGGGGAACACTGAAGCTTTCTTT. This sequence encodes CASSLAPGGNTEAFF.

The chain links TRBV6-5 to TRBJ2-7, with TRBD1 identical over 7 bases. CDR3 length equals 13 residues. After removal of 5 bases from V and 9 bases from J, the junction contained 10 bases not matched to a gene. CDR1 is MNHEY and CDR2 is SVGAGI in the germline V gene. The CDR3 sequence is CASSRPGTAGQYF. The DNA of the CDR3 is TGTGCCAGCAGTCGTCCCGGGACAGCTGGGCAGTACTTC.

The rearrangement links TRBV2 to TRBJ2-7; a weak D match, TRBD1 (6 bases). V was pared by 7 bases and J by 6 bases, with 19 bases between. The CDR3 runs 14 residues. Germline V gives CDR1 SNHLY, CDR2 FYNNEI. CDR3 coding DNA: TGTGCCAGCACTGGGGGCCGTAACCCCTCCGAGCAGTACTTC. It specifies CASTGGRNPSEQYF.

The V gene is TRBV11-2, the J gene TRBJ2-6; D remains ambiguous. CDR3 length equals 18 residues. V lost 5 bases and J 5 bases, leaving 22 bases between the germline ends. Germline lookup yields CDR1 SGHAT and CDR2 FQNNGV. The CDR3: CASSSVLKQQSRANVLTF. The CDR3 nucleotides are TGTGCCAGCAGCAGTGTTTTAAAGCAACAAAGTCGGGCCAACGTCCTGACTTTC.

The chain couples TRBV5-8 to TRBJ2-7; 11 bases line up with TRBD1. Germline CDR1 and CDR2: SGHTS and YDEGEE. This CDR3 is built from 16 residues. J was trimmed by 0 bases and V by 3 bases; bases with no gene match: 5. Here the CDR3 DNA reads TGTGCCAGCAGCTCCGGGACAGGGGGGAACTCCTACGAGCAGTACTTC. Translating it yields CASSSGTGGNSYEQYF. The variable domain in full, with the rest retrieved from reference TRBV5-8 and TRBJ2-7, is EAGVTQSPTHLIKTRGQQATLRCSPISGHTSVYWYQQALGLGLQFLLWYDEGEERNRGNFPPRFSGRQFPNYSSELNVNALELEDSALYLCASSSGTGGNSYEQYFGPGTRLTVT.

This clone was seen just once. The rearrangement uses TRBV28 and TRBJ1-1, with D perhaps matching TRBD1 (5 bases). CDR1 and CDR2 from the germline V gene are MDHEN and SYDVKM. CDR3 size: 13 residues. V lost 5 bases and J lost 4, with 11 bases in between. DNA of the CDR3: TGTGCCAGCAGTATAGACGGGGGCACTGAAGCTTTCTTT. Protein product: CASSIDGGTEAFF.

The rearrangement links TRBV20-1 to TRBJ2-7, with D hard to call. CDR3 size: 11 residues. V lost 0 bases, J lost 3 bases, and 3 bases lay in between. The germline gives CDR1 DFQATT, CDR2 SNEGSKA (reference sequence). The CDR3 spells CSARDLYEQYF. The CDR3 nucleotides are TGCAGTGCTAGAGATCTCTACGAGCAGTACTTC.

This chain joins TRBV11-2 and TRBJ1-5; D possibly corresponds to TRBD1 (5 bases). The CDR3 runs 14 residues. Looked up from germline, CDR1 is SGHAT and CDR2 is FQNNGV. Trimming stripped 5 bases from V and 0 bases from J, with 8 bases between. This CDR3 reads CASSSGGSNQPQHF. The CDR3 coding sequence is TGTGCCAGCAGCAGCGGGGGTAGCAATCAGCCCCAGCATTTT.

The chain carries TRBV23-1 and TRBJ2-7; 12 bases align to TRBD2. TRBV23-1 has ORF status, its function being uncertain. The CDR3 spans 15 residues. V dropped 6 bases and J dropped 4; count of bases not matched to a gene: 7. CDR3 amino acids: CASSLFGLAGYEQYF. As DNA, the CDR3 is TGCGCCAGCAGCCTCTTCGGACTAGCGGGGTACGAGCAGTACTTC.

The table lists this clone with a few counts. This chain uses TRBV18 with TRBJ1-1; tentatively, D is TRBD1 (5 bases). V lost 5 bases to trimming and J lost 8 bases, with 15 bases between them. CDR1 is KGHSH, CDR2 LQKENI, per germline. This CDR3 contains 13 residues. This CDR3 is CASSGTEAGEAFF. In DNA form, the CDR3 reads TGTGCCAGCTCAGGGACCGAGGCGGGCGAAGCTTTCTTT.

V usage is TRBV2 and J usage is TRBJ1-4; possible D gene TRBD1, 6 bases. Germline CDR1 SNHLY, CDR2 FYNNEI. CDR3 length equals 13 residues. V was cut by 5 bases and J by 6 bases, with 10 bases left in between. The CDR3 sequence: CASSPQGDEKLFF. CDR3 in DNA: TGTGCCAGCAGTCCACAGGGAGATGAAAAACTGTTTTTT.

V usage is TRBV18 and J usage is TRBJ2-1; no clear D. The V end was cut by 0 bases, the J end by 4 bases, with 7 bases between. CDR1 is KGHSH, CDR2 LQKENI, per germline. The CDR3 runs 14 residues. The CDR3 here is CASSPPTFYNEQFF. For the CDR3, the DNA is TGTGCCAGCTCACCACCGACGTTTTACAATGAGCAGTTCTTC.

The chain has TRBV5-6 and TRBJ1-6; no reliable D call. CDR1 and CDR2 from the germline V gene are SGHDT and YYEEEE. This CDR3 is built from 15 residues. Trimming left V 4 bases short and J 8 bases short, with 16 bases between. This CDR3 is CASSPLSNGDSPLHF. Written as DNA, the CDR3 is TGTGCCAGCAGCCCCCTCTCGAATGGGGATTCACCCCTCCACTTT.

This rearrangement joins TRBV27 to TRBJ2-1; 10 nucleotides align to TRBD1. Trimming removed 5 bases from V and 5 bases from J; junction bases left unmatched: 18. The CDR3 is 19 amino acids. Germline values: CDR1 MNHEY, CDR2 SMNVEV (reference sequence). The CDR3 loop is CASSPLTGTGVKSDNEQFF. The CDR3 DNA reads TGTGCCAGCAGTCCGTTAACCGGGACAGGGGTAAAGTCTGACAATGAGCAGTTCTTC.

The chain combines TRBV7-8 with TRBJ1-4; tentatively, D is TRBD1 (5 bases). V lost 5 bases to trimming and J lost 7 bases, with 20 bases between them. Germline loops: CDR1 SGHVS, CDR2 FQNEAQ. The CDR3 runs to 16 residues. CDR3 coding DNA: TGTGCCAGCAGCCAATCCGTCGGGGCGGGTGGTGAAAAACTGTTTTTT. Protein product: CASSQSVGAGGEKLFF.

This chain joins TRBV11-2 and TRBJ2-1, with D possibly being TRBD1 (6 bases). The CDR3 extends over 15 amino acids. Per the germline V gene, CDR1 is SGHAT and CDR2 is FQNNGV. The germline V and J ends were trimmed by 2 bases and 4 bases, with 12 bases remaining between them. The CDR3 spells CASSLTGQLYNEQFF. The CDR3 DNA is TGTGCCAGCAGCTTAACCGGACAGTTATACAATGAGCAGTTCTTC. Looking up the rest from reference TRBV11-2 and TRBJ2-1 gives the full variable domain: EAGVAQSPRYKIIEKRQSVAFWCNPISGHATLYWYQQILGQGPKLLIQFQNNGVVDDSQLPKDRFSAERLKGVDSTLKIQPAKLEDSAVYLCASSLTGQLYNEQFFGPGTRLTVL.

The chain links TRBV21-1 to TRBJ2-7. TRBV21-1 is recorded as a pseudogene. The CDR3 length is 16 residues. CDR3 amino acids: CAILQNGPINTYEQYF. Here the CDR3 DNA reads TGTGCCATCCTACAAAACGGGCCCATTAACACCTACGAGCAGTACTTC.

V and J are TRBV14 and TRBJ1-1; perhaps TRBD1 as D (5 bases). In germline, CDR1 is SGHDN, CDR2 FVKESK. V lost 4 bases, J lost 8 bases, and 14 bases lay in between. CDR3 length equals 13 residues. CDR3 in amino acids: CASSLMGGLEAFF. Here the CDR3 DNA reads TGTGCCAGCAGCCTCATGGGGGGATTGGAAGCTTTCTTT.

This chain links TRBV19 with TRBJ2-6; 12 positions agree with TRBD1. The CDR3 has 17 amino acids. V lost 5 bases to trimming and J lost 3 bases; unmatched junction nucleotides: 5. The V gene's germline CDR1 is LNHDA and CDR2 SQIVND (reference sequence). The CDR3 nucleotides are TGTGCCAGTAGTCTGGGACAGGGGGCTTTTGGGGCCAACGTCCTGACTTTC. It yields the protein CASSLGQGAFGANVLTF.

The gene calls are TRBV6-6 and TRBJ2-3, with D tentatively TRBD1 (6 bases). There are 13 residues in the CDR3. The germline V gene encodes CDR1 MNHNY and CDR2 SVGAGI (reference sequence). V was clipped by 2 bases and J by 9 bases, with 12 bases between them. The CDR3, as DNA: TGTGCCAGCAGTTACCAGGGGCCAGGGACGCAGTATTTT. Protein sequence: CASSYQGPGTQYF.

The chain combines TRBV5-1 with TRBJ2-2, with 9 positions matching TRBD2. Germline CDR1 SGHRS, CDR2 YFSETQ. This CDR3 contains 16 residues. The ends lost 0 bases at V and 6 bases at J; junction bases unmatched: 6. In nucleotides, the CDR3 is TGCGCCAGCAGCTTGGACGGCGGGAGGGCCCCCGGGGAGCTGTTTTTT. Translation gives CASSLDGGRAPGELFF.

The J gene is TRBJ2-3, the V gene TRBV19; D possibly matches TRBD1 or TRBD2 (6 bases each). V was pared by 7 bases and J by 4 bases, with 15 bases between. CDR3 length equals 14 residues. Germline V gives CDR1 LNHDA, CDR2 SQIVND (reference sequence). The CDR3 DNA reads TGTGCCAGTAATGTGGGGGGCCCAGCAGATACGCAGTATTTT. This codes for CASNVGGPADTQYF.

This chain joins TRBV30 and TRBJ2-1; perhaps TRBD2 as D (6 bases). Trimming cost V 2 bases and J 1 base, with 15 bases left between them. From germline, CDR1 is GTSNPN and CDR2 SVGIG (reference sequence). The CDR3 has 16 residues. The CDR3 nucleotides are TGTGCCTGGAGTCTCGCGGGACTCAAGTCCTACAATGAGCAGTTCTTC. Its protein product is CAWSLAGLKSYNEQFF.

The rearrangement joins TRBV14 to TRBJ1-3, with D perhaps TRBD1 (5 bases). The germline V gene encodes CDR1 SGHDN and CDR2 FVKESK. The CDR3 is 18 residues long. V lost 5 bases to trimming and J lost 1 base, with 21 bases between them. CDR3 nucleotide sequence: TGTGCCAGCAGCTCAAGTGGCCGGGGCGGACGATCTGGAAACACCATATATTTT. Protein sequence: CASSSSGRGGRSGNTIYF. The full variable domain, in which reference TRBV14 and TRBJ1-3 provide the parts outside the CDR3, is EAGVTQFPSHSVIEKGQTVTLRCDPISGHDNLYWYRRVMGKEIKFLLHFVKESKQDESGMPNNRFLAERTGGTYSTLKVQPAELEDSGVYFCASSSSGRGGRSGNTIYFGEGSWLTVV.

The J gene is TRBJ2-2, the V gene TRBV7-7; no reliable D call. V lost 5 bases, J lost 4 bases, and 20 bases lay in between. This CDR3 has 17 residues. Germline CDR1 reads SSHAT; CDR2 reads FNYEAQ (reference sequence). This CDR3 reads CASSPDGPTGATGELFF. CDR3 sequence (DNA): TGTGCCAGCAGCCCGGACGGGCCTACTGGAGCCACCGGGGAGCTGTTTTTT.

This clone showed up just once. The V and J genes are TRBV2 and TRBJ2-5; no clear D gene. Trimming stripped 10 bases from V and 5 bases from J, with 23 bases between. CDR3 length equals 15 residues. Germline CDR1 reads SNHLY; CDR2 reads FYNNEI. The CDR3: CATGRMGLIGETQYF. The CDR3 DNA sequence: TGTGCCACAGGACGAATGGGCCTGATCGGGGAGACCCAGTACTTC.

The chain has TRBV11-2 and TRBJ2-4; 7 bases agree with TRBD1. CDR1 and CDR2 from the germline V gene are SGHAT and FQNNGV. The CDR3 is 13 residues long. Germline trimming cut 9 bases from V and 6 bases from J; bases unmatched to any gene: 8. The CDR3 DNA sequence: TGTGCCAGTAAGCCGGGACAGAGAAACATTCAGTACTTC. It codes for CASKPGQRNIQYF.

The chain joins TRBV4-1 to TRBJ2-3; 8 positions agree with TRBD2. The germline CDR1 and CDR2 sequences are MGHRA and YSYEKL. The CDR3 extends over 19 amino acids. Losses at the gene ends were 0 bases for V and 0 bases for J; bases not matched to a gene: 11. The CDR3, as DNA: TGCGCCAGCAGCCAAGAAAGGCCAAACGTAGCGGGGAGCACAGATACGCAGTATTTT. Its protein is CASSQERPNVAGSTDTQYF.